The clone carrying this T cell receptor (beta chain) was detected only once. Looked up from germline, CDR1 is MNHNY and CDR2 is SVGAGI (reference sequence). V was shortened by 5 bases and J by 9 bases, with 15 bases between the two germline ends. There are 13 residues in the CDR3. The data belong to a study of blood T cell repertoires in COVID-19. For the study at large: Spain, Italy and the United States supplied samples that represented acute and convalescent COVID-19. PBMCs, B-cell-depleted T cells, or T cells provided the cDNA or gDNA that made up the material.

Original processing methods: From reference gene primer amplification, estimates of nucleated cell counts were derived. Sequencing used immunoSEQ multiplex PCR; TCRdb keeps in-frame clones, though not all of them. From that table come the V and J calls and clone size; the DNA was used to work out D and trimming. In the table there are about 240,000 clones, roughly four fifths of which are singletons. What was sequenced was peripheral blood. This TCR was sampled from an elderly woman with COVID-19, enrolled during active disease. This rearrangement joins TRBV6-6 to TRBJ2-3; D remains unclear. The CDR3 spells CASSPRLDRTQYF. For the CDR3, the DNA is TGTGCCAGCAGTCCACGACTGGATAGGACGCAGTATTTT.